This TCR beta chain was identified in a study of beta chain features in type 1 diabetes. Trimming removed 3 bases at V and 16 bases at J, with 13 bases between. The CDR3 covers 11 residues. Germline values: CDR1 DFQATT, CDR2 SNEGSKA (reference sequence). Expressed TCRB transcripts were sequenced because the isolated RNA had all been reverse transcribed beforehand. The data were produced by immunoSEQ multiplex PCR, yet TCRdb's version contains in-frame clones alone and is incomplete. The repertoire holds around 290,000 clones, with approximately 8% as singletons. This clone was found a few times. Material: central memory CD4+ T cells from blood. The J gene is TRBJ1-6, the V gene TRBV20-1, with D hard to call. The receptor was isolated from a woman aged 18-29 years in good health. The CDR3 loop is CSASPGPHLHF. CDR3 bases: TGCAGTGCTAGTCCTGGCCCACATCTCCACTTT.